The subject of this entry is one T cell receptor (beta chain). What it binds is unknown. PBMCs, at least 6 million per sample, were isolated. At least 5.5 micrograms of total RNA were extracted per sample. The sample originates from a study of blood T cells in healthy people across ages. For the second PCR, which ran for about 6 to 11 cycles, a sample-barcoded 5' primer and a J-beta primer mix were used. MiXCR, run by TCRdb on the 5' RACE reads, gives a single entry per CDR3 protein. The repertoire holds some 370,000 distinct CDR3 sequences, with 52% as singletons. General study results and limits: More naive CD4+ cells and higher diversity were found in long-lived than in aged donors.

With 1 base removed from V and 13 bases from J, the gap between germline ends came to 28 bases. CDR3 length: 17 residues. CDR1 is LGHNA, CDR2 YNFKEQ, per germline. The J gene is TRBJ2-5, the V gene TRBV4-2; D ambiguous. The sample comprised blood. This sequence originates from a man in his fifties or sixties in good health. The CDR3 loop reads CASSQGGSSPAVNERYF. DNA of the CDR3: TGTGCCAGCAGCCAAGGAGGCTCCAGCCCGGCGGTCAATGAGCGGTACTTC.